This T cell receptor (beta chain) comes out of a study of T cell responses to AZD1222 COVID-19 vaccine. Overall study context: The study pooled second doses at about 4 or about 12 weeks. General study results and limits: Only 5 or 6 individuals given AZD1222 were seropositive at baseline. Clonal diversity was possibly underestimated, and white British individuals and females predominated among donors. Repertoire collection took place solely once the T cell response had peaked.

Looked up from germline, CDR1 is LNHNV and CDR2 is YYDKDF (reference sequence). The CDR3 has 16 amino acids. After removal of 0 bases from V and 7 bases from J, the junction contained 8 bases not matched to a gene. About this clone itself: Antigen unknown.

The repertoire was sequenced with immunoSEQ multiplex PCR; TCRdb's copy has only in-frame clones and lacks some. The sample holds 100,000 or so clones; 70% to 90% are singletons and the top ten take 7% to 10%. The source material was peripheral blood, sampled on day 0 of AZD1222 vaccination. The chain has TRBV15 and TRBJ2-1, with 8 bases fitting TRBD1. The receptor was derived from an adult in good health. CDR3 amino acids: CATSRESGQGGNEQFF. The CDR3 DNA reads TGTGCCACCAGCAGAGAGTCAGGACAGGGAGGAAATGAGCAGTTCTTC.